This T cell receptor (beta chain) was obtained from a study of beta chain features in type 1 diabetes. The CDR3 has 18 residues. Germline CDR1 reads MDHEN; CDR2 reads SYDVKM. The junction had 20 bases not matched to a gene; V was cut back by 5 bases and J by 14 bases. This clone was counted many times. Its cognate antigen is unknown. General observations from the study: Possible PCR preference for shorter templates applied equally to patients and controls.

The isolated RNA, all of it, was reverse transcribed, so expressed TCRB transcripts were what got sequenced. Some clones are missing from TCRdb's copy, which holds only in-frame ones; the method was immunoSEQ multiplex PCR. The sample carries more than 300,000 clones, approximately 8% recorded once. The origin of this receptor is a woman aged 18-30 years in good health. The gene calls are TRBV28 and TRBJ2-1; 14 bases map to TRBD2. Material: central memory CD4+ T cells from blood. CDR3 sequence reads: CASSLLPGTSGSLRGEFF. DNA for the CDR3: TGTGCCAGCAGTCTCCTCCCCGGGACTAGCGGGAGTTTAAGAGGGGAGTTCTTC.